This TCR beta chain comes out of a study of patients and donors after allogeneic stem cell transplantation. This clonotype showed up just a few times. CDR3 length: 12 residues. V dropped 1 base and J dropped 5; count of bases not matched to a gene: 1. Germline CDR1 is DFQATT and CDR2 is SNEGSKA (reference sequence). In TCRdb, the RT-PCR reads were re-called with MiXCR into one record per CDR3 protein. The top ten hold 5% to 6.5% of the sample, which has more than 850,000 distinct CDR3 sequences, roughly 18% seen once. V and J are TRBV20-1 and TRBJ1-2; TRBD1 matches at 7 bases. This receptor was identified in a human donor who was either an allogeneic HSCT recipient or a stem cell or donor lymphocyte infusion donor (not recorded which). It is not recorded whose cells these are; they may come from a transplant donor. Source material: blood, either unsorted or a sorted T cell fraction (not recorded which). This CDR3 is CSARAGQYGYTF. DNA of the CDR3: TGCAGTGCTAGAGCGGGACAGTATGGCTACACCTTC.